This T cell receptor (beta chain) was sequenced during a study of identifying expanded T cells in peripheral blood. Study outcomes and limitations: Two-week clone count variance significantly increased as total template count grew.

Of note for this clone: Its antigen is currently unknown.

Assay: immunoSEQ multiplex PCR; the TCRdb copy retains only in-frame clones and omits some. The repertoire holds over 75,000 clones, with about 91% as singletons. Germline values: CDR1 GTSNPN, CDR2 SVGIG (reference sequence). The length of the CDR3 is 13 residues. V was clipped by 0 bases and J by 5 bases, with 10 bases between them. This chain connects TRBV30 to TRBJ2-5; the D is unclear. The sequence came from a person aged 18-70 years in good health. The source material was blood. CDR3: CAWSVKGTETQYF. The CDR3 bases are TGTGCCTGGAGTGTCAAGGGAACTGAGACCCAGTACTTC.